This T cell receptor beta chain was documented in a study of cytomegalovirus exposure and HLA in healthy donors. Study results and caveats: In a later analysis, several top co-occurrence clusters appeared linked to parvovirus B19, influenza, CMV and Epstein-Barr virus. In a later analysis, a genetic analysis reported fewer productive-TCR N-insertions in an Asian-associated ancestry cluster than the cohort average. Differences between HLA loci emerged in a later analysis of TCR association rates, with DRB1 most and HLA-C fewest.

This clone showed up just once. Its target is unknown. Germline CDR1 reads MNHNY; CDR2 reads SVGAGI (reference sequence). V lost 6 bases and J 3 bases, leaving 5 bases between the germline ends. The CDR3 totals 12 residues. The PCR was carried out with 60 Vbeta primers and 13 Jbeta primers. The table came from immunoSEQ multiplex PCR; TCRdb's copy has only in-frame clones and leaves some out. The profile covers under 90,000 clones, with roughly 73% appearing a single time and approximately 2% taken by the ten largest. Sequences were obtained from PBMCs. The TCR sequence derives from a man aged 35 to 55 in good health and CMV-seronegative. V gene TRBV6-6 combines with J gene TRBJ2-2; no clear D. The CDR3 sequence: CASRSYTGELFF. DNA for the CDR3: TGTGCCAGCAGGAGCTACACCGGGGAGCTGTTTTTT.